A single sample is the source of the 14 T cell receptor beta chains below, sequenced in a study of CD8 T cells in ankylosing spondylitis. Each CDR3 protein gets one entry after TCRdb re-called the 5' RACE reads with MiXCR. The sample carries roughly 260,000 distinct CDR3 sequences, roughly 20% recorded once. Sequenced: blood, either unsorted or a sorted T cell fraction (not recorded which). These TCRs come from a male donor with ankylosing spondylitis or in good health (not recorded which).

The chain is built from TRBV28 and TRBJ2-4; TRBD1 is a possible D gene (6 bases). The CDR3 extends over 15 amino acids. Germline CDR1 reads MDHEN; CDR2 reads SYDVKM. The V end lost 3 bases, the J end lost 9 bases, and 18 bases lay between the germline ends. For the CDR3, the DNA is TGTGCCAGCAGTTTGCGTACCCAGGGGTATAGCATTCAGTACTTC. Amino acids: CASSLRTQGYSIQYF.

Turning to this clonotype: The junction departs from the called germline gene at one end, perhaps through a read error. This chain uses TRBV6-5 with TRBJ1-1; 11 nucleotides align to TRBD1. The germline CDR1 and CDR2 sequences are MNHEY and SVGAGI. This CDR3 is built from 15 residues. The CDR3 protein is CASSYRGTGGTAAFF. As DNA, the CDR3 is TGTGCCAGCAGTTACCGCGGGACAGGGGGTACTGCAGCTTTCTTT.

In its sample, this clonotype was seen a few times. CDR3 residues: CASCRDRVYEQYV. The CDR3 DNA reads TGCGCCAGCTGTCGGGACAGGGTCTACGAGCAGTACGTC. V usage is TRBV23-1 and J usage is TRBJ2-7; 9 bases fit TRBD1. TRBV23-1 is sorted into the ORF group, with uncertain function. With 8 bases clipped from V and 3 bases from J, the junction kept 5 bases outside the gene matches. The CDR3 length is 13 residues.

The V call is TRBV27, the J call TRBJ2-1; 8 nucleotides match TRBD2. Germline values: CDR1 MNHEY, CDR2 SMNVEV (reference sequence). The CDR3 has 15 amino acids. The V and J ends lost 5 bases and 5 bases, in that order; junction bases with no gene match: 8. This CDR3 is CASSGFDGGDNEQFF. DNA of the CDR3: TGTGCCAGCAGTGGGTTCGACGGGGGGGACAATGAGCAGTTCTTC.

The chain uses TRBV3-1 and TRBJ2-5; D possibly corresponds to TRBD2 (6 bases). The length of the CDR3 is 17 residues. The V end was cut by 1 base, the J end by 3 bases, with 18 bases between. Germline CDR1 LGHDT, CDR2 YNNKEL (reference sequence). The CDR3 reads CASSQAQLGLTKETQYF. In DNA form, the CDR3 reads TGTGCCAGCAGCCAAGCCCAGCTGGGACTTACGAAAGAGACCCAGTACTTC.

This clonotype was recorded at least ten times. The chain has TRBV7-8 and TRBJ2-7, with D possibly matching TRBD1 (6 bases). V was pared by 5 bases and J by 5 bases, with 16 bases between. The CDR3 has 14 residues. Germline V gene data show CDR1 as SGHVS and CDR2 as FQNEAQ. The CDR3 spells CASSASQGRHEQYV. DNA for the CDR3: TGTGCCAGCAGCGCCTCACAGGGTAGGCACGAGCAGTACGTC.

J is TRBJ2-1 and V is TRBV28; D call uncertain. V dropped 5 bases and J dropped 8 bases, with 10 bases sitting between them. This CDR3 contains 12 residues. From germline, CDR1 is MDHEN and CDR2 SYDVKM. CDR3 in amino acids: CASSHPVHEQFF. The CDR3 DNA reads as TGTGCCAGCAGTCATCCCGTCCATGAGCAGTTCTTC.

The chain combines TRBV5-1 with TRBJ2-5, with 14 bases that match TRBD2. Germline V CDR1 and CDR2: SGHRS, YFSETQ. The CDR3 extends over 19 amino acids. With 0 bases clipped from V and 1 base from J, the junction kept 8 bases outside the gene matches. CDR3 sequence (DNA): TGCGCCAGCAGCTTGGGGGGACTAGCGGGAGCTTCTACCCAAGAGACCCAGTACTTC. It codes for CASSLGGLAGASTQETQYF.

This clonotype has just a few counts. The gene calls are TRBV4-2 and TRBJ2-2; TRBD2 agrees at 7 bases. Germline V gene sequence: CDR1 LGHNA, CDR2 YNFKEQ. Germline trimming cut 0 bases from V and 0 bases from J; bases unmatched to any gene: 7. The CDR3 covers 18 residues. The CDR3 bases are TGTGCCAGCAGCCAAGATATTGGACTAGGGGCGAACACCGGGGAGCTGTTTTTT. This sequence encodes CASSQDIGLGANTGELFF.

This clonotype was detected a few times. The genes are TRBV28 and TRBJ2-2; D gene uncertain. CDR1 is MDHEN and CDR2 is SYDVKM in the germline V gene. The V end lost 7 bases, the J end lost 1 base, and 10 bases lay between the germline ends. There are 14 residues in the CDR3. CDR3 in DNA: TGTGCCAGCAAACCTAGACGGAACACCGGGGAGCTGTTTTTT. As protein: CASKPRRNTGELFF.

This clonotype was recorded at least ten times. V gene TRBV20-1 combines with J gene TRBJ1-1; D uncertain. Trimming shortened V by 0 bases and J by 7 bases, and 6 bases separated the two germline ends. CDR1 is DFQATT, CDR2 SNEGSKA, per germline (reference sequence). The length of the CDR3 is 11 residues. CDR3 bases: TGCAGTGCTAGAGAACAGCATGAAGCTTTCTTT. Translated: CSAREQHEAFF.

This clonotype was picked up a small number of times. This chain connects TRBV7-6 to TRBJ2-7, with 13 bases fitting TRBD2. V lost 5 bases and J lost 3; bases outside the gene matches: 4. Germline-derived CDR1 and CDR2 are SGHVS and FNYEAQ. The CDR3 covers 15 residues. CDR3 region: CASSLTSGGIYEQYV. The CDR3 DNA reads as TGTGCCAGCAGCCTGACTAGCGGGGGGATCTACGAGCAGTACGTC.

This clonotype has a handful of counts. The genes are TRBV5-6 and TRBJ2-3, with a possible D match to TRBD2 (6 bases). The CDR3 runs to 16 residues. The V end was cut by 0 bases, the J end by 1 base, with 12 bases between. Germline assignment: CDR1 SGHDT and CDR2 YYEEEE. The CDR3 DNA is TGTGCCAGCAGCTTGGAGGGTGGAGGGGGCACAGATACGCAGTATTTT. Encoded protein: CASSLEGGGGTDTQYF. The entire variable domain, with the rest obtained from reference TRBV5-6 and TRBJ2-3, is as follows: DAGVTQSPTHLIKTRGQQVTLRCSPKSGHDTVSWYQQALGQGPQFIFQYYEEEERQRGNFPDRFSGHQFPNYSSELNVNALLLGDSALYLCASSLEGGGGTDTQYFGPGTRLTVL.

This clonotype was counted only a few times. The gene calls are TRBV24-1 and TRBJ2-1; TRBD1 is a possible D gene (6 bases). CDR1 KGHDR and CDR2 SFDVKD come from the germline V gene. The length of the CDR3 is 12 residues. Trimming stripped 5 bases from V and 10 bases from J, with 11 bases between. The CDR3 reads CATSGDQGEQFF. CDR3 nucleotides: TGTGCCACCAGTGGTGACCAGGGGGAGCAGTTCTTC.